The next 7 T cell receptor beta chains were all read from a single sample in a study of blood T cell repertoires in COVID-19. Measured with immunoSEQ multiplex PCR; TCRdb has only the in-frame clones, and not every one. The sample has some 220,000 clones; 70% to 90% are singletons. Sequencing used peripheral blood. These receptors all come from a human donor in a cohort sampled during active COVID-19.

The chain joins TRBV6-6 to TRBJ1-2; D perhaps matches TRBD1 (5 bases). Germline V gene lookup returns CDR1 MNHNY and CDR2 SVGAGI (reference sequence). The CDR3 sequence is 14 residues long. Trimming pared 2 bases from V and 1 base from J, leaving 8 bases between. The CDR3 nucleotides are TGTGCCAGCAGTTACCGACAGTTTAACTATGGCTACACCTTC. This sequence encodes CASSYRQFNYGYTF.

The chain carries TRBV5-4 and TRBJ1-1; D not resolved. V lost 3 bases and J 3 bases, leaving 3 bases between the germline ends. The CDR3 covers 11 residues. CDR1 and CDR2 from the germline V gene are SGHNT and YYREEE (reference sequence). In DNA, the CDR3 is TGTGCCAGCAGCTCAGACACTGAAGCTTTCTTT. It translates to CASSSDTEAFF.

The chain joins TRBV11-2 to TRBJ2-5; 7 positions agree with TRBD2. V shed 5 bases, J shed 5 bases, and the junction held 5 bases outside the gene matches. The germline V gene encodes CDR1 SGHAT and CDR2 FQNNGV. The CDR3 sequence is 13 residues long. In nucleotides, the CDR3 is TGTGCCAGCAGCGCATCCGGGGGGGAGACCCAGTACTTC. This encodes CASSASGGETQYF.

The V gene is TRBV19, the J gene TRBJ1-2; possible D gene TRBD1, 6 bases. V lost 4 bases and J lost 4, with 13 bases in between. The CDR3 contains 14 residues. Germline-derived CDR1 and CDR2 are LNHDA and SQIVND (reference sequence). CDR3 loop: CASSTLTGSYGYTF. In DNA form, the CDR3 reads TGTGCCAGTAGTACCCTCACAGGGTCCTATGGCTACACCTTC.

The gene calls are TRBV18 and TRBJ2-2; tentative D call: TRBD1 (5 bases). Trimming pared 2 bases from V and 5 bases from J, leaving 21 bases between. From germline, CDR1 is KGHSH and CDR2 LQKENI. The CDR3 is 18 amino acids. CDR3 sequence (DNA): TGTGCCAGCTCACCATTACCCTCAGGGCCCCTCGCAACCGGGGAGCTGTTTTTT. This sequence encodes CASSPLPSGPLATGELFF. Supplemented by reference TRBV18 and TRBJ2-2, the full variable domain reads NAGVMQNPRHLVRRRGQEARLRCSPMKGHSHVYWYRQLPEEGLKFMVYLQKENIIDESGMPKERFSAEFPKEGPSILRIQQVVRGDSAAYFCASSPLPSGPLATGELFFGEGSRLTVL.

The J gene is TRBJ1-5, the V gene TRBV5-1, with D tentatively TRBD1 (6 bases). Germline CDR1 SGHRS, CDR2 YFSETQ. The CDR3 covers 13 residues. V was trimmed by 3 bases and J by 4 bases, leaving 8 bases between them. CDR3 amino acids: CASSSDRNQPQHF. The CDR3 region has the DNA TGCGCCAGCAGCTCAGACAGGAATCAGCCCCAGCATTTT.

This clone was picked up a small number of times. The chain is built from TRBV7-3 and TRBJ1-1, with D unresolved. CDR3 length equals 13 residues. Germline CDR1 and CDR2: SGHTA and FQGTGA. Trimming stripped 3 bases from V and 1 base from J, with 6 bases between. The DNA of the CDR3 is TGTGCCAGCAGCTTTACAACGAACACTGAAGCTTTCTTT. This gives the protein CASSFTTNTEAFF.